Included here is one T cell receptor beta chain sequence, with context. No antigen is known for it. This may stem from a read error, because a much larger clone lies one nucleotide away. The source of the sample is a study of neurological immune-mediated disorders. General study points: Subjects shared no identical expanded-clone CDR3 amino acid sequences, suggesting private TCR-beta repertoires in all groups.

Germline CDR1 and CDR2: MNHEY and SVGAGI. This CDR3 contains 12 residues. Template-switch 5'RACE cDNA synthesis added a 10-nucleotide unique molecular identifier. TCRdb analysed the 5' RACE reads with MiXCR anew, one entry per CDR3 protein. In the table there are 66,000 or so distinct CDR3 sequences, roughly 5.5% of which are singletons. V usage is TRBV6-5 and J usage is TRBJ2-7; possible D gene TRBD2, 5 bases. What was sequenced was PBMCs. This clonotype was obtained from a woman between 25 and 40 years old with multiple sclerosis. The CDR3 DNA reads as TGTGTCAGCAGTTACGGGATCGGAGAGCAGTACTTC. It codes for CVSSYGIGEQYF.